This note documents a single T cell receptor beta chain sequence. This sample stems from a study of T cell changes during pregnancy in multiple sclerosis. TCRdb's table, derived via immunoSEQ multiplex PCR, lists solely in-frame clones and lacks some. The sample lists tens of thousands of clones; nearly 90% were seen once. The CDR3 sequence is 15 residues long. The germline CDR1 and CDR2 sequences are LNHDA and SQIVND (reference sequence). The J segment lost 3 bases and the V segment lost 5 bases, leaving 7 bases of the junction unmatched. This receptor was obtained from a female donor with multiple sclerosis, enrolled in a pregnancy study. The chain links TRBV19 to TRBJ2-1; 7 bases line up with TRBD1. The source was peripheral blood, collected in the first trimester of pregnancy. This chain's CDR3 is CASSSSGTVYNEQFF. The CDR3 DNA reads as TGTGCCAGTAGTTCCTCCGGGACAGTCTACAATGAGCAGTTCTTC.